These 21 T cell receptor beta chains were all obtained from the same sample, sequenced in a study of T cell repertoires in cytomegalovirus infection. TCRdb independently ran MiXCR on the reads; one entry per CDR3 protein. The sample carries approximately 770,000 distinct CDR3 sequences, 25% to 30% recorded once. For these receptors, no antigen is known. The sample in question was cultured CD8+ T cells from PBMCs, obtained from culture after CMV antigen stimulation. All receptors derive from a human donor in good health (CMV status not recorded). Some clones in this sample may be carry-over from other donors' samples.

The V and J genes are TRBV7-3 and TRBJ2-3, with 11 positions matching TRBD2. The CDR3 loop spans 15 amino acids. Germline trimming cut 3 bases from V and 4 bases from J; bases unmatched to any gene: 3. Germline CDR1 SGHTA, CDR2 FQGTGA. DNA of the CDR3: TGTGCCAGCAGCTTTAGCGGGGGGGCCTCAGATACGCAGTATTTT. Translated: CASSFSGGASDTQYF.

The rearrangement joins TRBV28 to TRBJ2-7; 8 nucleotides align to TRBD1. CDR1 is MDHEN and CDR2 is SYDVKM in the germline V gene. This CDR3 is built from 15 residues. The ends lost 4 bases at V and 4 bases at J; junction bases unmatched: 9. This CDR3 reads CASSSPGQGFYEQYV. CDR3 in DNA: TGTGCCAGCAGTTCTCCCGGACAGGGATTTTACGAGCAGTACGTC.

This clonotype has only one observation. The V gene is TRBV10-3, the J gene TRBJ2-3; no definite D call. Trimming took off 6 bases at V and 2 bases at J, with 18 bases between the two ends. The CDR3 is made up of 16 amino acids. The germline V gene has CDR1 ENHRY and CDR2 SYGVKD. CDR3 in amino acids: CAIRISTGLNTDTQYF. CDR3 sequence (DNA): TGTGCCATCAGGATTTCGACCGGTCTTAACACAGATACGCAGTATTTT.

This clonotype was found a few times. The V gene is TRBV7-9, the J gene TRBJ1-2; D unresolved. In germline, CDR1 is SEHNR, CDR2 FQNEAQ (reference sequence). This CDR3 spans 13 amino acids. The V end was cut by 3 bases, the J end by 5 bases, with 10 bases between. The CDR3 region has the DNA TGTGCCAGCAGCTTCCAAACCCCTTATGGCTACACCTTC. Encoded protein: CASSFQTPYGYTF.

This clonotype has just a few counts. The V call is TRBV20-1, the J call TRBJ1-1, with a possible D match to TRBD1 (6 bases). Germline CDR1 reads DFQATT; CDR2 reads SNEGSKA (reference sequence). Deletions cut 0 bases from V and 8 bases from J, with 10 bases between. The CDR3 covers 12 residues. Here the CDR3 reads CSARDLDSEAFF. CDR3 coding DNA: TGCAGTGCTAGAGATTTGGACAGCGAAGCTTTCTTT.

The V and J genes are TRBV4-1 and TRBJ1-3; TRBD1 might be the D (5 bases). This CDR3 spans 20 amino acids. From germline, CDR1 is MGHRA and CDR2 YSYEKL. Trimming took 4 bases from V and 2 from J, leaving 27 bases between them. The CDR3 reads CASSPTWGTVPDQAGNTIYF. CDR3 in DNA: TGCGCCAGCAGCCCCACCTGGGGCACCGTCCCAGACCAAGCTGGAAACACCATATATTTT.

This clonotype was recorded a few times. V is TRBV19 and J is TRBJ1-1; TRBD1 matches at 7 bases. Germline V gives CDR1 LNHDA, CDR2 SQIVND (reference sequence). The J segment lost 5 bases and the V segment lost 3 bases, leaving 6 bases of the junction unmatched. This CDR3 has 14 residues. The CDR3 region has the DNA TGTGCCAGTAGTATTGCAGGGGGTATTACTGAAGCTTTCTTT. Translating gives CASSIAGGITEAFF.

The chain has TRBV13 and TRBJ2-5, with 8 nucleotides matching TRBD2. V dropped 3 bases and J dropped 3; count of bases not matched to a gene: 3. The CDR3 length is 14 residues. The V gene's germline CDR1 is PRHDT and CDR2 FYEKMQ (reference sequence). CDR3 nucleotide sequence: TGTGCCAGCAGCTTCGTTAGCGGGAAAGAGACCCAGTACTTC. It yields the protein CASSFVSGKETQYF.

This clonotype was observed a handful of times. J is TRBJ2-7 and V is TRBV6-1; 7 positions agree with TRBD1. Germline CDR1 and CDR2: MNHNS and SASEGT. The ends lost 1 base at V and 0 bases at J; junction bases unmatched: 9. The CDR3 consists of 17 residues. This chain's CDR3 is CASSEGPGQLFSYEQYF. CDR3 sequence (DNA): TGTGCCAGCAGTGAAGGGCCGGGACAGCTATTCTCCTACGAGCAGTACTTC.

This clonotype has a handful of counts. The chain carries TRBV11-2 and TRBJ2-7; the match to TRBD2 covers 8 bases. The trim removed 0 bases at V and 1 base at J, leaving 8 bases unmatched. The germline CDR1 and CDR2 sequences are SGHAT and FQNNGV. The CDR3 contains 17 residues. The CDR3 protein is CASSLEFGGGRSYEQYF. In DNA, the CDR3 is TGTGCCAGCAGCTTAGAATTCGGCGGGGGGAGGTCCTACGAGCAGTACTTC.

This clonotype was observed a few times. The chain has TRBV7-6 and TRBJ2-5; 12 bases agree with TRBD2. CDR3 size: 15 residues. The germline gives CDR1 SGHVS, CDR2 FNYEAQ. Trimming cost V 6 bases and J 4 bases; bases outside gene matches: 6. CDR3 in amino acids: CASRASGGAGETQYF. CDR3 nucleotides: TGTGCCAGCAGGGCTAGCGGGGGGGCAGGAGAGACCCAGTACTTC.

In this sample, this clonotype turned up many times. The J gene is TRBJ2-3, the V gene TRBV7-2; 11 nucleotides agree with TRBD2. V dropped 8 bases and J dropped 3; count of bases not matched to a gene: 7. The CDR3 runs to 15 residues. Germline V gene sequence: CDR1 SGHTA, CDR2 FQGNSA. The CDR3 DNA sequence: TGTGCCAGCCGTTTACTAGCGGGGGTAACAGATACGCAGTATTTT. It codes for CASRLLAGVTDTQYF.

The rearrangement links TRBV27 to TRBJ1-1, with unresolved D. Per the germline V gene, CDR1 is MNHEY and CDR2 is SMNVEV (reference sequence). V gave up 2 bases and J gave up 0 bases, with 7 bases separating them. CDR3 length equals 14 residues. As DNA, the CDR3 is TGTGCCAGCAGTTTAAATACAGTGAACACTGAAGCTTTCTTT. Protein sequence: CASSLNTVNTEAFF.

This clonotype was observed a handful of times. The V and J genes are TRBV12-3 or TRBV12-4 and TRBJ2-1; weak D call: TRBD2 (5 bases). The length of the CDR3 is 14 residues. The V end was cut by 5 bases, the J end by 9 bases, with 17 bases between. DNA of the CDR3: TGTGCCAGCAGTCCAGGCGCTAGCTTTGCTGAGCAGTTCTTC. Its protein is CASSPGASFAEQFF.

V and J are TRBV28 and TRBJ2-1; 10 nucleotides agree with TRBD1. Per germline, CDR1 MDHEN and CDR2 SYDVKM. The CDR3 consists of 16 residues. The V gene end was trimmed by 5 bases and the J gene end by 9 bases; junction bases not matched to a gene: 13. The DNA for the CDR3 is TGTGCCAGCAGTGATCGGGACAGGGGTCTCCCGGGTGAGCAGTTCTTC. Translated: CASSDRDRGLPGEQFF.

The DNA for the CDR3 is TGTGCCAGCAGCCAAGATCCGTTACTAGAGACCCAGTACTTC. Translating gives CASSQDPLLETQYF. This sequence joins TRBV4-2 and TRBJ2-5; D is unresolved. Germline V gene sequence: CDR1 LGHNA, CDR2 YNFKEQ. The V end was cut by 0 bases, the J end by 4 bases, with 9 bases between. The CDR3 consists of 14 residues.

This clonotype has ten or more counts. This CDR3 reads CASSLALSTLISTDTQYF. The CDR3 bases are TGTGCCAGCAGCTTAGCGCTATCTACACTGATTAGCACAGATACGCAGTATTTT. The chain joins TRBV7-8 to TRBJ2-3; D remains ambiguous. The V gene lost 0 bases and the J gene lost 0 bases, with 16 bases spanning the gap. The germline V gene encodes CDR1 SGHVS and CDR2 FQNEAQ. This CDR3 region has 18 residues.

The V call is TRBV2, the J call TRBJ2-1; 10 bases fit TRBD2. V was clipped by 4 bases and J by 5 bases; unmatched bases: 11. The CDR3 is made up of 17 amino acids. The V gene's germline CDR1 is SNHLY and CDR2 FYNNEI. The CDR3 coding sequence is TGTGCCAGCAGTGTGAGCCTAGCGGGGGATAACGACAATGAGCAGTTCTTC. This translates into CASSVSLAGDNDNEQFF.

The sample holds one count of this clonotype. The CDR3 sequence: CASSQVAGHEQFF. The DNA of the CDR3 is TGCGCCAGCAGCCAAGTCGCGGGGCATGAGCAGTTCTTC. The chain combines TRBV4-3 with TRBJ2-1; D may be TRBD2 (6 bases). Germline CDR1 is LGHNA and CDR2 is YSLEER. The CDR3 consists of 13 residues. Trimming shortened V by 1 base and J by 8 bases, and 9 bases separated the two germline ends.

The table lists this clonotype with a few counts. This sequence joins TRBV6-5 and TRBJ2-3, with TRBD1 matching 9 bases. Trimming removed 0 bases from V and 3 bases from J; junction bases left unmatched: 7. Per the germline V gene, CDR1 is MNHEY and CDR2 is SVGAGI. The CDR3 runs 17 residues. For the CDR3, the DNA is TGTGCCAGCAGTTACTCCCGACAGGGGGATTATACAGATACGCAGTATTTT. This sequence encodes CASSYSRQGDYTDTQYF.

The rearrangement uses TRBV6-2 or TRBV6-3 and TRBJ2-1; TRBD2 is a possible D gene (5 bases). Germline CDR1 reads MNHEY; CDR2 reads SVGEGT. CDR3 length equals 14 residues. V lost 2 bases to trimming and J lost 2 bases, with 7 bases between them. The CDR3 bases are TGTGCCAGCAGTTACGAAGCGGCCTACAATGAGCAGTTCTTC. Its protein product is CASSYEAAYNEQFF.